Listed here is a single TCR beta chain. This entry is derived from a study of cytomegalovirus exposure and HLA in healthy donors. This PCR relied on a set of 60 Vbeta primers and 13 Jbeta primers. Produced via immunoSEQ multiplex PCR; TCRdb's table is partial and in-frame only. The data show around 190,000 clones, with around 82% seen just once and less than 3.5% held by the top ten. V lost 4 bases, J lost 9 bases, and 20 bases lay in between. The CDR3 length is 15 residues. Germline CDR1 and CDR2: SGDLS and YYNGEE. This receptor was obtained from a woman aged 25 to 39 in good health and CMV-seronegative. V gene TRBV9 combines with J gene TRBJ1-3; D might be TRBD1 (6 bases). The sample consisted of PBMCs. DNA of the CDR3: TGTGCCAGCAGCAGCGAGACAGGTCCGGGTGGCACCATATATTTT. Its translation is CASSSETGPGGTIYF. Together with reference TRBV9 and TRBJ1-3, the CDR3 gives the full variable domain: DSGVTQTPKHLITATGQRVTLRCSPRSGDLSVYWYQQSLDQGLQFLIQYYNGEERAKGNILERFSAQQFPDLHSELNLSSLELGDSALYFCASSSETGPGGTIYFGEGSWLTVV.